One sample yielded the 23 T cell receptor beta chains listed below, sequenced in a study of CXCR3-negative and CXCR3-positive naive CD8 T cells (dated by TCRdb to between 2017 and 2020). For sequencing, a NextSeq 550 was employed. The Human TCR Profiling Kit (MiLaboratory) was used to make UMI-labeled 5' RACE TRB cDNA libraries. After reprocessing by TCRdb, each CDR3 protein sequence is one entry, and no DNA is given. This sample's table carries 90,000 to 95,000 distinct CDR3 sequences. Over 1.5% of the sample belongs to the ten largest clones. Sequenced input: naive CXCR3- CD8+ T cells from blood. Taken with the paper, the label for cell subset or site translates to: CD45RO-CCR7+CD27+CD95- naive CD8+ T cells lacking CXCR3 (TNR3-). These receptors were collected from a human donor in good health. Some clones in this sample may be carry-over from other donors' samples.

The genes are TRBV7-9 and TRBJ1-1; the TCRdb call, TRBD1, lacks DNA for checking. The length of the CDR3 is 14 residues. Germline CDR1 SEHNR, CDR2 FQNEAQ (reference sequence). CDR3 amino acids: CASRHRDGNTEAFF.

The chain carries TRBV20-1 and TRBJ2-7; as DNA is missing, the TRBD2 call by TCRdb cannot be tested. The CDR3 spans 14 residues. Germline V gene data show CDR1 as DFQATT and CDR2 as SNEGSKA (reference sequence). CDR3 amino acids: CSANWEGPPYEQYF.

J is TRBJ2-7 and V is TRBV6-2 or TRBV6-3. The CDR3 has 13 amino acids. CDR1 MNHEY and CDR2 SVGEGT come from the germline V gene. The CDR3 here is CASIQRLSYEQYF.

The V and J genes are TRBV9 and TRBJ1-2; without DNA, the TCRdb call of TRBD1 cannot be checked. This CDR3 spans 18 amino acids. Germline V gene sequence: CDR1 SGDLS, CDR2 YYNGEE. Here the CDR3 reads CASSAPHGTEPWDYGYTF. Full variable domain (rest looked up from reference TRBV9 and TRBJ1-2): DSGVTQTPKHLITATGQRVTLRCSPRSGDLSVYWYQQSLDQGLQFLIQYYNGEERAKGNILERFSAQQFPDLHSELNLSSLELGDSALYFCASSAPHGTEPWDYGYTFGSGTRLTVV.

The chain recombines TRBV28 with TRBJ2-3; lacking DNA, the TRBD2 call made by TCRdb goes unchecked. CDR3 size: 17 residues. CDR1 and CDR2 (germline): MDHEN, SYDVKM. Here the CDR3 reads CASSLGLAGTSTDTQYF.

The chain combines TRBV2 with TRBJ2-3; absent DNA, TCRdb's TRBD2 call cannot be checked. Germline assignment: CDR1 SNHLY and CDR2 FYNNEI. This CDR3 spans 12 amino acids. The CDR3 region is CATIARAGTQYF.

The rearrangement joins TRBV7-3 to TRBJ2-7; the D call from TCRdb, TRBD1, cannot be confirmed without DNA. CDR1 and CDR2 (germline): SGHTA, FQGTGA. This CDR3 has 14 amino acids. CDR3: CASSLGPGHHEQYF.

The rearrangement joins TRBV29-1 to TRBJ2-7; TCRdb proposes TRBD1, but this gene call is untestable without DNA. CDR3 length equals 12 residues. Germline CDR1 reads SQVTM; CDR2 reads ANQGSEA. The CDR3 spells CSVADRAYEQYF.

The chain links TRBV20-1 to TRBJ1-2. CDR3 size: 14 residues. CDR1 DFQATT and CDR2 SNEGSKA come from the germline V gene (reference sequence). CDR3 sequence: CSARPMTANYGYTF.

V is TRBV27 and J is TRBJ2-1; TCRdb's D call of TRBD2 is untestable without DNA. The germline V gene encodes CDR1 MNHEY and CDR2 SMNVEV (reference sequence). This CDR3 has 17 amino acids. The CDR3 spells CASSYSRPSGNPDEQFF.

J is TRBJ1-1 and V is TRBV15. The CDR3 contains 14 residues. CDR1 and CDR2 (germline): LNHNV, YYDKDF (reference sequence). The CDR3 region is CATSRDRMNTEAFF.

The chain combines TRBV2 with TRBJ2-1; TCRdb picks TRBD1, but there is no DNA to check that call. Germline assignment: CDR1 SNHLY and CDR2 FYNNEI. CDR3 length: 14 residues. CDR3 residues: CASSERRGYNEQFF. Filled out from reference TRBV2 and TRBJ2-1, the complete variable domain reads EPEVTQTPSHQVTQMGQEVILRCVPISNHLYFYWYRQILGQKVEFLVSFYNNEISEKSEIFDDQFSVERPDGSNFTLKIRSTKLEDSAMYFCASSERRGYNEQFFGPGTRLTVL.

V gene TRBV2 combines with J gene TRBJ1-5. CDR1 SNHLY and CDR2 FYNNEI come from the germline V gene. The CDR3 length is 15 residues. CDR3 sequence: CASTSSWGSNQPQHF.

The chain uses TRBV7-3 and TRBJ2-2; TCRdb lists TRBD1, though no DNA is available to test this call. The length of the CDR3 is 15 residues. Germline V lookup: CDR1 SGHTA, CDR2 FQGTGA. CDR3 protein: CAIEKKTGNTGELFF. Variable domain in full (rest from reference TRBV7-3 and TRBJ2-2): GAGVSQTPSNKVTEKGKYVELRCDPISGHTALYWYRQSLGQGPEFLIYFQGTGAADDSGLPNDRFFAVRPEGSVSTLKIQRTERGDSAVYLCAIEKKTGNTGELFFGEGSRLTVL.

The chain combines TRBV5-1 with TRBJ2-7; TCRdb's D gene call, TRBD1, goes unchecked for lack of DNA. The CDR3 extends over 12 amino acids. The germline CDR1 and CDR2 sequences are SGHRS and YFSETQ. CDR3 residues: CASSWGGDEQYF.

This sequence joins TRBV19 and TRBJ1-1. Germline CDR1 reads LNHDA; CDR2 reads SQIVND (reference sequence). CDR3 length: 13 amino acids. CDR3 sequence reads: CASSIGVNTEAFF. The entire variable domain, with the rest obtained from reference TRBV19 and TRBJ1-1, is as follows: DGGITQSPKYLFRKEGQNVTLSCEQNLNHDAMYWYRQDPGQGLRLIYYSQIVNDFQKGDIAEGYSVSREKKESFPLTVTSAQKNPTAFYLCASSIGVNTEAFFGQGTRLTVV.

V and J are TRBV9 and TRBJ1-6; TCRdb names TRBD1, which stays unverified in the absence of DNA. CDR1 and CDR2 (germline): SGDLS, YYNGEE. The CDR3 is 16 residues long. This chain's CDR3 is CASSAQGHPGTSPLHF.

V is TRBV4-3 and J is TRBJ1-1; TCRdb selects TRBD1, and the lack of DNA leaves this call unchecked. Germline V lookup: CDR1 LGHNA, CDR2 YSLEER. The CDR3 is 16 residues long. The CDR3: CASSQDLSRGDTEAFF.

The V gene is TRBV7-2, the J gene TRBJ2-7. The CDR3 consists of 14 residues. The V gene's germline CDR1 is SGHTA and CDR2 FQGNSA. The CDR3 loop is CASSYIGGSYEQYF.

This chain connects TRBV29-1 to TRBJ2-3; TCRdb returns TRBD2, unconfirmable since there is no DNA. Germline CDR1 and CDR2: SQVTM and ANQGSEA. This CDR3 region has 17 residues. CDR3 amino acids: CSVVLLGAGAPTDTQYF.

The genes are TRBV12-3 or TRBV12-4 and TRBJ2-3; the D call of TRBD2 rests on TCRdb alone, since no DNA is present to check it. This CDR3 is built from 15 residues. CDR3 region: CASSSTSGSTDTQYF.

V gene TRBV4-1 combines with J gene TRBJ2-1; with no DNA, the TCRdb D assignment of TRBD2 cannot be verified. The CDR3 runs 16 residues. In germline, CDR1 is MGHRA, CDR2 YSYEKL. The CDR3 sequence: CASSQVGLAGGQGQFF.

J is TRBJ2-1 and V is TRBV29-1; the TCRdb D gene call, TRBD1, has no DNA to confirm it. This CDR3 is built from 13 residues. The germline V gene has CDR1 SQVTM and CDR2 ANQGSEA. The CDR3 sequence: CSVFPGGSNEQFF.